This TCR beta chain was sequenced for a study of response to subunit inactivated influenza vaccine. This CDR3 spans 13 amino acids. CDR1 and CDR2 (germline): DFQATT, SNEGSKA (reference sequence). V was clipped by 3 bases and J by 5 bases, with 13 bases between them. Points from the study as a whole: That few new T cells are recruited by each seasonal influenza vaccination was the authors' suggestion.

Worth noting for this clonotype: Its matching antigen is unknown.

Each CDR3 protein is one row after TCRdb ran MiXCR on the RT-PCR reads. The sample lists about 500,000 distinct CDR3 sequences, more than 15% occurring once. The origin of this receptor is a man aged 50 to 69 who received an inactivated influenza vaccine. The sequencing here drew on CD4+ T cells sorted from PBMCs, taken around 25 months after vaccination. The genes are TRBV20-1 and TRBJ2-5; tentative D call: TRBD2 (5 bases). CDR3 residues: CSASVSPGETQYF. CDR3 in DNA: TGCAGTGCTAGTGTCAGCCCGGGGGAGACCCAGTACTTC.